This T cell receptor (beta chain) was sequenced during a study of blood T cell repertoires in COVID-19. As for the study in general: There were acute and convalescent COVID-19 samples, and they came from the United States, Italy and Spain.

The V gene lost 3 bases and the J gene lost 5 bases, with 13 bases spanning the gap. Germline V gives CDR1 KGHDR, CDR2 SFDVKD. This CDR3 contains 15 residues. The repertoire was sequenced with immunoSEQ multiplex PCR; TCRdb's copy has only in-frame clones and lacks some. The table shows 110,000 or so clones, with roughly 80% occurring only once. Sequenced sample: peripheral blood. The sequence derives from a middle-aged man with acute or convalescent COVID-19. This rearrangement joins TRBV24-1 to TRBJ2-1; D gene uncertain. This CDR3 is CATSDIRQGNNEQFF. As DNA, the CDR3 is TGTGCCACCAGTGATATAAGACAAGGAAACAATGAGCAGTTCTTC.